The rows below give T cell receptor beta chains drawn from one sample of a study of T cells in localized non-small cell lung cancer. Sequencing used immunoSEQ multiplex PCR; TCRdb keeps in-frame clones, though not all of them. The sample has tens of thousands of clones; about 85% are singletons. The sample here was peripheral blood, taken before any cancer treatment. All receptors derive from a female donor older than 55 with stage II squamous cell lung carcinoma. Each CDR3 is given with its conserved first and last residue. Fields, in order: J gene, clone size, V gene, D gene, CDR3 DNA, CDR3 protein. The D gene is left open where the match is weak. Expanded clones get a size class; other rows say once, few or many, or leave the size out.

TRBJ2-5 once TRBV30 TRBD2 TGTGCCTGGAGTAGCGGGGGGGCCAGGGAGACCCAGTACTTC CAWSSGGARETQYF
TRBJ2-7 NA TRBV6-5 TRBD1 TGTGCCAGCAGCTCCCCCGGGACAGGGGGTTACGAGCAGTACTTC CASSSPGTGGYEQYF
TRBJ1-5 NA TRBV19 NA TGTGCCAGTACCTCCACAGGAACCAATCAGCCCCAGCATTTT CASTSTGTNQPQHF
TRBJ1-2 few TRBV6-5 NA TGTGCCAGCAGTTACTCGAACGGTGGCTACACCTTC CASSYSNGGYTF
TRBJ1-2 NA TRBV5-1 NA TGCGCCAGCAGTAGTGGTCTTTCTATTGGCTACACCTTC CASSSGLSIGYTF
TRBJ2-1 NA TRBV7-9 NA TGTGCCAGCAGCTTAGACCTAGTACTGGGTGAGCAGTTCTTC CASSLDLVLGEQFF
TRBJ2-5 NA TRBV5-1 TRBD2 TGCGCCAGCAGCTTGTCTAGCGGGGGGGCAGAGACCCAGTACTTC CASSLSSGGAETQYF
TRBJ2-3 NA TRBV7-3 NA TGTGCCAGCAGCTCTGGACCCAGCACAGATACGCAGTATTTT CASSSGPSTDTQYF
TRBJ2-7 few TRBV7-3 NA TGTGCCAGCAGCTTAAATAACCCCCCCGTGCGGAGCTCCTACGAGCAGTACTTC CASSLNNPPVRSSYEQYF
TRBJ2-7 NA TRBV7-9 TRBD2 TGTGCCAGCAGCTCGGGACTAGCGGGGCCTACCTACGAGCAGTACTTC CASSSGLAGPTYEQYF
TRBJ1-6 NA TRBV18 NA TGTGCCAGCTCAGAGTGGAATTCACCCCTCCACTTT CASSEWNSPLHF
TRBJ1-2 NA TRBV6-1 NA TGTGCCAGCAGTGAAGCGGCAGGGGCAAGGTATGGCTACACCTTC CASSEAAGARYGYTF
TRBJ1-2 NA TRBV27 TRBD1 TGTGCCAGCAGTTTGACAGGGGACTATGGCTACACCTTC CASSLTGDYGYTF
TRBJ2-7 NA TRBV7-9 TRBD1 TGTGCCAGCAGCCAGACAGGGTTCTCCTACGAGCAGTACTTC CASSQTGFSYEQYF
TRBJ2-1 NA TRBV11-2 TRBD2 TGTGCCAGCAGCTTAGACCTATTAGCGGGGAACTACAATGAGCAGTTCTTC CASSLDLLAGNYNEQFF
TRBJ2-7 NA TRBV19 NA TGTGCCGCGGCGGGCAGCCTGAGCTCCTACGAGCAGTACTTC CAAAGSLSSYEQYF
TRBJ2-7 NA TRBV7-2 TRBD1 TGTGCCAGCAGCTTATCCAGGGGGTCCTACGAGCAGTACTTC CASSLSRGSYEQYF
TRBJ2-1 once TRBV2 TRBD2 TGTGCCAGCATTGCGGGGGGGCAATCCAATGAGCAGTTCTTC CASIAGGQSNEQFF
TRBJ1-2 NA TRBV6-6 TRBD1 TGTGCCAGCACAACAGGGACAGGGGATGGCTACACCTTC CASTTGTGDGYTF
TRBJ1-5 NA TRBV19 TRBD1 TGTGCCAGTAGTGATCAGGGGGCCGGAGTGCAGCCCCAGCATTTT CASSDQGAGVQPQHF
TRBJ2-7 NA TRBV18 TRBD1 TGTGCCAGCTCCGGACAGGGAACCTACGAGCAGTACTTC CASSGQGTYEQYF
TRBJ1-2 NA TRBV7-9 NA TGTGCCAGCACCGAGGCGGCAGGACTCGCCTATGGCTACACCTTC CASTEAAGLAYGYTF
TRBJ2-1 NA TRBV7-9 NA TGTGCCAGCAGCTTAACCCAAGAGCAGTTCTTC CASSLTQEQFF
TRBJ2-3 NA TRBV9 NA TGTGCCAGCAGCGCGCAGCAGACAGATACGCAGTATTTT CASSAQQTDTQYF
TRBJ2-1 NA TRBV6-1 NA TGTGCCAGCAGTGAGTGGGTAGGTGACAATGAGCAGTTCTTC CASSEWVGDNEQFF
TRBJ1-1 NA TRBV7-2 TRBD1 TGTGCCAGCAGCGTGAGACAGGGGAGTCCTGAAGCTTTCTTT CASSVRQGSPEAFF